This T cell receptor (beta chain) was recovered during a study of blood T cell repertoires in COVID-19. In the study overall: Whether acute or convalescent, the COVID-19 samples came from the United States, Italy and Spain. The analysed material was cDNA or gDNA that came from T cells, B-cell-depleted T cells, or PBMCs.

Source study methods: Amplified reference gene primers provided the basis for estimating nucleated cell counts. Some clones are missing from TCRdb's copy, which holds only in-frame ones; the method was immunoSEQ multiplex PCR. V, J and clone size were drawn from that table, and D and trimming were deduced from the DNA. Of about 74,000 clones in the sample, roughly four fifths were seen once. This CDR3 comprises 14 residues. Germline CDR1 is SGHTS and CDR2 is YDEGEE. V lost 4 bases and J 9 bases, leaving 20 bases between the germline ends. This receptor was taken from a human donor in a cohort sampled during active COVID-19. The sample consisted of peripheral blood. This chain uses TRBV5-8 with TRBJ2-7; D gene unclear. CDR3 residues: CASSPSFAVPGQYF. CDR3 DNA: TGTGCCAGCAGCCCATCCTTTGCGGTTCCCGGGCAGTACTTC. Full variable domain (missing parts from reference TRBV5-8 and TRBJ2-7): EAGVTQSPTHLIKTRGQQATLRCSPISGHTSVYWYQQALGLGLQFLLWYDEGEERNRGNFPPRFSGRQFPNYSSELNVNALELEDSALYLCASSPSFAVPGQYFGPGTRLTVT.